One sample yielded the 5 T cell receptor beta chains listed below, sequenced in a study of CD8+CD57+ T cells in acquired aplastic anemia. Genomic DNA was employed as the template in profiling TCR beta VDJ and CDR3. TCRdb re-called the reads with MiXCR, one entry per CDR3 protein. The sample shows some 280,000 distinct CDR3 sequences, 56% of them seen only once. The sample consisted of sorted CD4+, CD8+, or CD8+CD57+ T cells (not recorded which) from PBMCs. These receptors came from a human donor with severe aplastic anemia or a healthy control (not recorded which).

There are a few counts of this clonotype. The chain recombines TRBV20-1 with TRBJ2-3, with 9 nucleotides matching TRBD2. Germline V lookup: CDR1 DFQATT, CDR2 SNEGSKA (reference sequence). The CDR3 totals 14 residues. The CDR3 sequence is CSELGGGASDTQYF. The CDR3 DNA sequence: TGCAGCGAACTCGGCGGGGGGGCTTCAGATACGCAGTATTTT.

The chain is built from TRBV14 and TRBJ1-1; the D gene is possibly TRBD1 (5 bases). The ends were cut back, 3 bases at V and 10 bases at J, with 12 bases in the middle. The CDR3 spans 12 residues. The germline gives CDR1 SGHDN, CDR2 FVKESK. The chain's CDR3 is CASSHGGGRAFF. DNA for the CDR3: TGTGCCAGCAGCCATGGGGGAGGGAGAGCTTTCTTT.

This clonotype was observed once. One end of the junction is discordant with germline, which a read error may explain. CDR3 coding DNA: TGTGCCAGCGGCCAACCGAGACCAGCGGGGGATCAAGAGACCCAGTACTTC. It is translated as CASGQPRPAGDQETQYF. The V call is TRBV14, the J call TRBJ2-5, with 8 bases lining up with TRBD2. Germline lookup yields CDR1 SGHDN and CDR2 FVKESK. This CDR3 has 17 residues.

In its sample, this clonotype was seen a few times. The genes are TRBV30 and TRBJ1-2; D unclear. Trimming took off 0 bases at V and 0 bases at J, with 14 bases between the two ends. The CDR3 runs to 16 residues. Germline lookup yields CDR1 GTSNPN and CDR2 SVGIG (reference sequence). CDR3 amino acids: CAWSVPGGRTNYGYTF. CDR3 DNA: TGTGCCTGGAGTGTACCTGGTGGCAGAACTAACTATGGCTACACCTTC.

The table lists this clonotype with a count of one. J is TRBJ2-7 and V is TRBV7-2, with 7 positions matching TRBD2. The CDR3 spans 14 residues. The V gene end was trimmed by 5 bases and the J gene end by 6 bases; junction bases not matched to a gene: 10. Germline values: CDR1 SGHTA, CDR2 FQGNSA. CDR3 residues: CASSPRWGGREQYF. CDR3 coding DNA: TGTGCCAGCAGCCCGAGGTGGGGAGGGCGCGAGCAGTACTTC.